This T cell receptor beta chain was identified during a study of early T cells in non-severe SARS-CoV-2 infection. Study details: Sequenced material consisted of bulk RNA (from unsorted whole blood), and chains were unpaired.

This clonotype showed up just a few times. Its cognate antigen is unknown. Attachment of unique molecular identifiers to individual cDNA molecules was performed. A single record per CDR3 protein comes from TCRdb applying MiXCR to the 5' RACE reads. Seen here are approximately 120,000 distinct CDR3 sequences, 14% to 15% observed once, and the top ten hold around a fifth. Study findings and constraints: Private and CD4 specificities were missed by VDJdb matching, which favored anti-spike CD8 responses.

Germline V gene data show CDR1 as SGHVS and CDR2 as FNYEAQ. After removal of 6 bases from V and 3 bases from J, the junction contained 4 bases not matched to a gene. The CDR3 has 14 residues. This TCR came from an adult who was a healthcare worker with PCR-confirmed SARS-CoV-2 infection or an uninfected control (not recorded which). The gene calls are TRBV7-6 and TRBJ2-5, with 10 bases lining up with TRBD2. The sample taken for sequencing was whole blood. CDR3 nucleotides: TGTGCCAGCAGACTAGGACTAGCGGAAGAGACCCAGTACTTC. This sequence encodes CASRLGLAEETQYF. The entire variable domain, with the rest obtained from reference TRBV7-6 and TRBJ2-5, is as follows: GAGVSQSPRYKVTKRGQDVALRCDPISGHVSLYWYRQALGQGPEFLTYFNYEAQQDKSGLPNDRFSAERPEGSISTLTIQRTEQRDSAMYRCASRLGLAEETQYFGPGTRLLVL.